This is a list of T cell receptor beta chains from one sample in a study of Ad26.COV2.S vaccination and SARS-CoV-2 variants. The repertoire was sequenced with immunoSEQ multiplex PCR; TCRdb's copy has only in-frame clones and lacks some. The top ten hold over 1.5% of the sample, which has a few hundred thousand clones, roughly 90% seen once. Sequencing used peripheral blood, obtained in a trial of Ad26.COV2.S vaccine versus placebo. The receptors here all came from a person between 18 and 65 years old who received the Ad26.COV2.S COVID-19 vaccine or a placebo. Each CDR3 is given with its conserved first and last residue. The order of the fields is V gene, CDR3 protein.

TRBV5-4	CASSLVGGGAKNIQYF
TRBV3-1/TRBV3-2	CASSQRIHEQYF
TRBV3-1/TRBV3-2	CASSHQLTFEAFF
TRBV28	CASSLRQGNQPQHF
TRBV6-2/TRBV6-3	CASSYSPGRGPGNTIYF
TRBV10-2	CASSVVSAYYEQYF
TRBV4-3	CASSQEDRSYEQYF
TRBV6-6	CASRAGQRTGGYTF
TRBV9	CASSVVQNEQFF
TRBV29-1	CSVGTSTYEQYF
TRBV5-1	CASSLGASLQNIQYF
TRBV27	CASSESFWGLHGYTF
TRBV30	CAWSVSTSSYEQYF
TRBV10-3	CAISGQGESEAFF
TRBV13	CASSSQGAGAKNIQYF
TRBV30	CAWGTNRVTGELFF
TRBV4-3	CASSQAWGNQPQHF
TRBV12-5	CASGRSYNEQFF
TRBV28	CASSLGRDNTEAFF
TRBV7-6	CASSLSAGVNTGELFF
TRBV6-2/TRBV6-3	CASSSGLWNEQFF
TRBV5-1	CASSLGAGNEQFF
TRBV29-1	CSATSNKETQYF
TRBV4-3	CASGQPLGQGRTDTQYF
TRBV2	CASSGTSGNTGELFF
TRBV3-1/TRBV3-2	CASSQDTWAYEQETQYF
TRBV5-1	CASSPRDMISYEQYF
TRBV11-2	CASSSGGLTDTQYF